These 18 T cell receptor beta chains were all obtained from the same sample, sequenced in a study of spatial heterogeneity in lung cancer. Study-wide results and caveats: The number of expanded tumor alpha and beta chains correlated with mutation number.

Stated time point: sample taken at primary tumor resection. TCRdb analysed the 5' RACE reads with MiXCR anew, one entry per CDR3 protein. Of 13,000 or so distinct CDR3 sequences listed, around 3.2% were seen once; the top ten hold roughly a sixth. Their cognate antigens are unknown. The sample here was lung tumor tissue, taken at surgery. The receptors stem from a male donor with early-stage non-small cell lung cancer.

This clonotype has at least ten counts. The chain uses TRBV11-3 and TRBJ2-1, with D hard to call. Germline V gene lookup returns CDR1 SGHNT and CDR2 YENEEA. There are 14 residues in the CDR3. Trimming removed 2 bases at V and 8 bases at J, with 13 bases between. The CDR3 DNA follows: TGTGCCAGCAGCTTAAATGGTCTGGGTTATGAGCAGTTCTTC. Translation gives CASSLNGLGYEQFF.

Worth noting for this clonotype: One base away lies a much larger clone, so this may be a sequencing read error. The chain links TRBV20-1 to TRBJ2-3; D gene unclear. Deletions cut 3 bases from V and 10 bases from J, with 14 bases between. CDR1 DFQATT and CDR2 SNEGSKA come from the germline V gene (reference sequence). The CDR3 has 12 amino acids. CDR3 region: CSARGPTPAQYF. CDR3 nucleotide sequence: TGCAGTGCTAGGGGCCCCACGCCGGCGCAGTATTTT.

This clonotype was observed many times. The gene calls are TRBV9 and TRBJ1-2, with 8 positions matching TRBD1. Germline lookup yields CDR1 SGDLS and CDR2 YYNGEE. J was trimmed by 3 bases and V by 4 bases; bases with no gene match: 5. The CDR3 is 14 residues long. The CDR3 DNA reads as TGTGCCAGCAGCCCCCAGACAGGGGACTATGGCTACACCTTC. Translated, it gives CASSPQTGDYGYTF.

There are many counts of this clonotype. The chain links TRBV18 to TRBJ1-2; D perhaps matches TRBD1 (6 bases). This CDR3 contains 13 residues. Germline loops: CDR1 KGHSH, CDR2 LQKENI. V was clipped by 5 bases and J by 3 bases, with 10 bases between them. The CDR3 is CASSVTGYYGYTF. The CDR3 region has the DNA TGTGCCAGCTCAGTGACAGGCTACTATGGCTACACCTTC.

This clonotype appeared many times. This chain joins TRBV4-1 and TRBJ1-2, with D unclear. This CDR3 spans 14 amino acids. CDR1 and CDR2 from the germline V gene are MGHRA and YSYEKL. Between the trimmed V and J ends, which lost 0 bases and 4 bases, there was a span of 9 bases. CDR3 protein: CASSQDAGIYGYTF. The CDR3 DNA sequence: TGCGCCAGCAGCCAAGATGCGGGGATCTATGGCTACACCTTC.

Ten or more counts support this clonotype. The J gene is TRBJ2-7, the V gene TRBV6-2 or TRBV6-3; no clear D gene. Germline CDR1 reads MNHEY; CDR2 reads SVGEGT. The CDR3 covers 13 residues. Trimming removed 2 bases from V and 2 bases from J, with 7 bases in between. The CDR3: CASSYNPTYEQYF. Here the CDR3 DNA reads TGTGCCAGCAGTTACAATCCTACCTACGAGCAGTACTTC.

There are many counts of this clonotype. The chain uses TRBV2 and TRBJ2-1, with D possibly TRBD2 on 6 matching bases. V was cut by 3 bases and J by 6 bases, with 15 bases left in between. The CDR3 covers 15 residues. Germline V gene sequence: CDR1 SNHLY, CDR2 FYNNEI. The CDR3 coding sequence is TGTGCCAGCAGTGAGAGAACTAGCTGGAGCAATGAGCAGTTCTTC. Amino acid sequence: CASSERTSWSNEQFF. Full variable domain (rest looked up from reference TRBV2 and TRBJ2-1): EPEVTQTPSHQVTQMGQEVILRCVPISNHLYFYWYRQILGQKVEFLVSFYNNEISEKSEIFDDQFSVERPDGSNFTLKIRSTKLEDSAMYFCASSERTSWSNEQFFGPGTRLTVL.

At least ten counts were recorded for this clonotype. The V and J genes are TRBV27 and TRBJ1-5; possible D gene TRBD1, 5 bases. The V gene's germline CDR1 is MNHEY and CDR2 SMNVEV (reference sequence). This CDR3 is built from 15 residues. V was trimmed by 1 base and J by 2 bases, leaving 9 bases between them. CDR3 nucleotides: TGTGCCAGCAGTTTATGGGCGGGGGGCAATCAGCCCCAGCATTTT. Amino acid sequence: CASSLWAGGNQPQHF.

This clonotype was observed at least ten times. The V and J genes are TRBV20-1 and TRBJ2-2, with 9 bases fitting TRBD1. The CDR3 length is 16 residues. V gave up 0 bases and J gave up 6 bases; unmatched junction bases: 8. Germline lookup yields CDR1 DFQATT and CDR2 SNEGSKA (reference sequence). CDR3 nucleotides: TGCAGTGCTAGAGATCCGGGACAGGGTGCATCCGGGGAGCTGTTTTTT. It translates to CSARDPGQGASGELFF.

The sample holds many counts of this clonotype. This chain connects TRBV25-1 to TRBJ2-7, with a weak D call TRBD2 (7 bases). V was trimmed by 10 bases and J by 2 bases, leaving 18 bases between them. The CDR3 sequence is 14 residues long. Germline values: CDR1 MGHDK, CDR2 SYGVNS. The CDR3 protein is CATAVEGGAYEQYF. The DNA of the CDR3 is TGTGCCACCGCGGTCGAAGGGGGGGCCTACGAGCAGTACTTC.

This sequence joins TRBV29-1 and TRBJ2-2; 8 nucleotides agree with TRBD1. V was pared by 5 bases and J by 2 bases, with 4 bases of the junction left unmatched. Germline CDR1 SQVTM, CDR2 ANQGSEA. This CDR3 contains 14 residues. The CDR3 sequence is CSVWDRINTGELFF. The CDR3 DNA follows: TGCAGCGTTTGGGACAGGATAAACACCGGGGAGCTGTTTTTT.

This clonotype was seen at least ten times. CDR3 residues: CSVGWSSGNTIYF. CDR3 DNA sequence: TGCAGCGTTGGTTGGAGCTCTGGAAACACCATATATTTT. This sequence joins TRBV29-1 and TRBJ1-3; D gene uncertain. Germline CDR1 is SQVTM and CDR2 is ANQGSEA. V lost 4 bases to trimming and J lost 0 bases, with 7 bases between them. This CDR3 has 13 residues. Drawing the rest from reference TRBV29-1 and TRBJ1-3, the complete variable domain is SAVISQKPSRDICQRGTSLTIQCQVDSQVTMMFWYRQQPGQSLTLIATANQGSEATYESGFVIDKFPISRPNLTFSTLTVSNMSPEDSSIYLCSVGWSSGNTIYFGEGSWLTVV.

This clonotype was detected ten times or more. This chain links TRBV30 with TRBJ1-6; 8 bases are a match to TRBD1. The CDR3 is 14 amino acids. V shed 0 bases and J 10 bases; nucleotides not matched to a gene: 5. Germline V gene lookup returns CDR1 GTSNPN and CDR2 SVGIG (reference sequence). The CDR3 loop reads CAWSVGQGGSPLHF. The CDR3 region has the DNA TGTGCCTGGAGTGTCGGACAGGGCGGCTCACCCCTCCACTTT.

This clonotype was observed many times. V is TRBV12-3 or TRBV12-4 and J is TRBJ1-2; a weak D match, TRBD1 (6 bases). The V end was cut by 4 bases, the J end by 7 bases, with 10 bases between. The CDR3 has 12 residues. CDR3 in amino acids: CASSSGAAGYTF. DNA for the CDR3: TGTGCCAGCAGTTCGGGGGCGGCTGGCTACACCTTC.

At least ten counts were recorded for this clonotype. The chain uses TRBV5-5 and TRBJ1-1; no reliable D call. The V end was cut by 1 base, the J end by 5 bases, with 6 bases between. The CDR3 consists of 12 residues. Germline CDR1 is SGHKS and CDR2 is YYEKEE (reference sequence). The CDR3 spells CASSLRDTEAFF. In DNA form, the CDR3 reads TGTGCCAGCAGCTTGAGGGATACTGAAGCTTTCTTT.

This clonotype was detected many times. The chain is built from TRBV3-1 and TRBJ2-7; the match to TRBD1 covers 12 bases. Per germline, CDR1 LGHDT and CDR2 YNNKEL (reference sequence). With V trimmed by 1 base and J by 6 bases, 1 base remained unmatched. The CDR3 is 14 amino acids. The CDR3 sequence is CASSQGDRGREQYF. The CDR3 DNA reads as TGTGCCAGCAGCCAAGGGGACAGGGGGCGCGAGCAGTACTTC.

This clonotype has ten or more counts. The gene calls are TRBV12-3 or TRBV12-4 and TRBJ2-2; the D is unclear. This CDR3 is 11 amino acids long. V lost 7 bases, J lost 3 bases, and 3 bases lay in between. The chain's CDR3 is CASTHTGELFF. Here the CDR3 DNA reads TGTGCCAGCACCCACACCGGGGAGCTGTTTTTT.

By proportion, this clonotype is medium-sized. This chain uses TRBV20-1 with TRBJ2-3, with D tentatively TRBD1 (5 bases). Germline-derived CDR1 and CDR2 are DFQATT and SNEGSKA (reference sequence). V lost 5 bases and J 7 bases, leaving 19 bases between the germline ends. The CDR3 runs 14 residues. In DNA, the CDR3 is TGCAGTGCTGAACAGGCAGCCTTGAGGTATACGCAGTATTTT. Protein sequence: CSAEQAALRYTQYF.